This T cell receptor beta chain originates from a study of regulatory T cells in long-lasting Graves disease. This clonotype was detected only a few times. Time point described: persistent/refractory GD, antithyroid drugs over 5 years with positive TRAb. PBMC RNA was the source of the TCR library. The authors built TCR beta libraries using iRepertoire HTBI primers and Arm-PCR of CDR3 regions. One entry per CDR3 protein results from TCRdb running MiXCR on the multiplex PCR reads. The sample lists over 450,000 distinct CDR3 sequences; around a fifth were seen once. The germline CDR1 and CDR2 sequences are MNHEY and SMNVEV (reference sequence). The junction had 6 bases not matched to a gene; V was cut back by 4 bases and J by 2 bases. The CDR3 is made up of 16 amino acids.

This TCR derives from a female donor with Graves disease. The input for sequencing was peripheral blood mononuclear cells (PBMCs), taken when the disease was refractory, from a patient treated with antithyroid drugs. This chain links TRBV27 with TRBJ2-7; 12 positions agree with TRBD2. CDR3 protein: CASSSRLAGDPYEQYF. The CDR3 nucleotides are TGTGCCAGCAGTTCCCGACTAGCGGGAGACCCCTACGAGCAGTACTTC.